This T cell receptor beta chain was identified in a study of blood T cells in healthy people across ages. A second PCR, run for 7 to 11 cycles, used a sample-barcoded 5' primer plus a J-beta primer mix. Each of the samples gave a minimum of 2.5 million paired-end reads that contained CDR3. TCRdb recomputed calls from the 5' RACE reads with MiXCR, one row per CDR3 protein. In the table there are approximately 900,000 distinct CDR3 sequences, under 50% of which are singletons. Study outcomes and limitations: In older individuals, TCR beta diversity per million T cells was lower, falling roughly linearly with age.

Note on this clonotype: What it binds is not known.

A minimum of 5 micrograms of total RNA was extracted per sample. The CDR3 covers 15 residues. Germline-derived CDR1 and CDR2 are LGHDT and YNNKEL (reference sequence). Trimming removed 1 base at V and 0 bases at J, with 10 bases between. What was sequenced was blood. This chain joins TRBV3-1 and TRBJ2-7, with a tentative D call TRBD1 (5 bases). This clonotype originated in a man aged 25 to 45 in good health. The CDR3 nucleotides are TGTGCCAGCAGCCAAGCGGACACCGCCTCCTACGAGCAGTACTTC. Translated, it gives CASSQADTASYEQYF.